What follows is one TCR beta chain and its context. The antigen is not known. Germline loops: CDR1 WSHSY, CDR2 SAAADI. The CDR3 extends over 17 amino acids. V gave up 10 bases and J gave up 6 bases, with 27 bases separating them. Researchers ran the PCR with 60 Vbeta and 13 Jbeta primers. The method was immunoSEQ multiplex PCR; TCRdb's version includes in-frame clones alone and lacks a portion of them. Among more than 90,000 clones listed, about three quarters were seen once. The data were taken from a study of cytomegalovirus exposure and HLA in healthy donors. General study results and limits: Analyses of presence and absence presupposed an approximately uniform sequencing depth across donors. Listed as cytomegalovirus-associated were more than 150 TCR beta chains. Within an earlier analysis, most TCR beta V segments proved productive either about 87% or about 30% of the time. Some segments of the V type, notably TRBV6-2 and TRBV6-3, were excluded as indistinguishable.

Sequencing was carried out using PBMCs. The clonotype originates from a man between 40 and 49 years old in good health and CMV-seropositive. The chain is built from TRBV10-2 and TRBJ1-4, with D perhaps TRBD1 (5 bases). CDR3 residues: CAKRHRQPGVRDEKLFF. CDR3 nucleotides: TGCGCCAAGAGGCATCGACAGCCTGGGGTTCGCGATGAAAAACTGTTTTTT.